The 26 T cell receptor beta chains given below trace back to one sample, sequenced in a study of siplizumab effects on memory and regulatory T cells. The assay was immunoSEQ multiplex PCR, and TCRdb's table has in-frame clones only and misses some. This sample has about 91,000 clones, with 90% to 95% found just once. Sequenced sample: CD8+ T cells sorted from blood. The receptors were gathered from a human donor in good health.

The chain has TRBV2 and TRBJ2-5; D gene unclear. The CDR3 covers 16 residues. Germline CDR1 reads SNHLY; CDR2 reads FYNNEI. The V end lost 2 bases, the J end lost 2 bases, and 15 bases lay between the germline ends. The CDR3 bases are TGTGCCAGCAGTGAAAGTAGTCGTACAGCTCAAGAGACCCAGTACTTC. It translates to CASSESSRTAQETQYF.

V usage is TRBV6-5 and J usage is TRBJ2-1, with D possibly matching TRBD2 (5 bases). Germline CDR1 and CDR2: MNHEY and SVGAGI. V lost 4 bases to trimming and J lost 7 bases, with 5 bases between them. The CDR3 spans 11 residues. CDR3 loop: CASSSGNEQFF. CDR3 in DNA: TGTGCCAGCAGTTCGGGGAATGAGCAGTTCTTC.

The rearrangement joins TRBV11-3 to TRBJ2-3; D uncertain. Germline V gives CDR1 SGHNT, CDR2 YENEEA. This CDR3 comprises 13 residues. V was pared by 5 bases and J by 1 base, with 7 bases between. CDR3 loop: CASSDRGTDTQYF. CDR3 DNA: TGTGCCAGCAGCGACCGGGGCACAGATACGCAGTATTTT. Variable domain in full (rest from reference TRBV11-3 and TRBJ2-3): EAGVVQSPRYKIIEKKQPVAFWCNPISGHNTLYWYLQNLGQGPELLIRYENEEAVDDSQLPKDRFSAERLKGVDSTLKIQPAELGDSAVYLCASSDRGTDTQYFGPGTRLTVL.

The chain uses TRBV11-2 and TRBJ2-7; 8 bases line up with TRBD1. The CDR3 spans 13 residues. Losses at the gene ends were 8 bases for V and 3 bases for J; bases not matched to a gene: 6. Germline-derived CDR1 and CDR2 are SGHAT and FQNNGV. The CDR3 sequence: CASALDRGYEQYF. The DNA of the CDR3 is TGTGCCAGCGCCCTCGACAGGGGCTACGAGCAGTACTTC.

The chain combines TRBV4-1 with TRBJ1-5; 7 bases map to TRBD1. V lost 4 bases and J lost 4; bases outside the gene matches: 7. Germline V lookup: CDR1 MGHRA, CDR2 YSYEKL. The CDR3 spans 15 residues. CDR3 in DNA: TGCGCCAGCAGCCCAGGCAGGGGGACGAATCAGCCCCAGCATTTT. The encoded protein is CASSPGRGTNQPQHF.

The chain joins TRBV19 to TRBJ2-1; weak D call: TRBD2 (7 bases). The germline V gene has CDR1 LNHDA and CDR2 SQIVND (reference sequence). Between the trimmed V and J ends, which lost 3 bases and 4 bases, there was a span of 10 bases. The CDR3 length is 14 residues. The CDR3 reads CASSMGGTYNEQFF. In DNA, the CDR3 is TGTGCCAGTAGTATGGGGGGGACATACAATGAGCAGTTCTTC.

The chain combines TRBV11-3 with TRBJ1-1; 7 nucleotides line up with TRBD1. CDR3 length: 15 amino acids. The V gene's germline CDR1 is SGHNT and CDR2 YENEEA. V was clipped by 5 bases and J by 11 bases; unmatched bases: 17. CDR3 amino acids: CASSKTLGQPRRAFF. In nucleotides, the CDR3 is TGTGCCAGCAGCAAGACATTGGGACAGCCGAGGAGGGCTTTCTTT.

The chain uses TRBV9 and TRBJ1-1, with a weak D call TRBD1 (6 bases). CDR1 and CDR2 from the germline V gene are SGDLS and YYNGEE. This CDR3 is 14 amino acids long. The V end lost 4 bases, the J end lost 6 bases, and 16 bases lay between the germline ends. The CDR3 nucleotides read TGTGCCAGCAGCCCTCTCGAGGGGGGGCCTGAAGCTTTCTTT. Its protein product is CASSPLEGGPEAFF.

The chain has TRBV4-1 and TRBJ2-3; 11 nucleotides agree with TRBD2. The germline V gene has CDR1 MGHRA and CDR2 YSYEKL. Trimming cost V 4 bases and J 3 bases; bases outside gene matches: 3. This CDR3 is built from 15 residues. The CDR3 nucleotides read TGCGCCAGCAGCCTTTCTAGCGGGAGGACAGATACGCAGTATTTT. Its translation is CASSLSSGRTDTQYF.

The chain links TRBV4-1 to TRBJ1-1, with D unresolved. CDR1 is MGHRA, CDR2 YSYEKL, per germline. The CDR3 length is 16 residues. Trimming cost V 0 bases and J 0 bases, with 11 bases left between them. The CDR3 is CASSQEGFPMNTEAFF. The CDR3 nucleotides read TGCGCCAGCAGCCAAGAGGGGTTTCCTATGAACACTGAAGCTTTCTTT.

This sequence joins TRBV6-1 and TRBJ1-1; D ambiguous. From germline, CDR1 is MNHNS and CDR2 SASEGT. Between the trimmed V and J ends, which lost 4 bases and 0 bases, there was a span of 9 bases. CDR3 length: 14 residues. CDR3 in amino acids: CASSGGTMNTEAFF. DNA of the CDR3: TGTGCCAGCAGTGGGGGTACGATGAACACTGAAGCTTTCTTT.

V is TRBV7-9 and J is TRBJ2-5; D call uncertain. V gave up 0 bases and J gave up 7 bases, with 15 bases separating them. CDR1 is SEHNR, CDR2 FQNEAQ, per germline (reference sequence). CDR3 length: 15 residues. The CDR3 loop is CASSLAPAISVTQYF. CDR3 nucleotides: TGTGCCAGCAGCTTAGCGCCCGCCATAAGTGTGACCCAGTACTTC. The whole variable domain, filled in from reference TRBV7-9 and TRBJ2-5, reads DTGVSQNPRHKITKRGQNVTFRCDPISEHNRLYWYRQTLGQGPEFLTYFQNEAQLEKSRLLSDRFSAERPKGSFSTLEIQRTEQGDSAMYLCASSLAPAISVTQYFGPGTRLLVL.

A word on this clone: At one end the junction does not follow the germline gene, possibly because of a read error. The chain is built from TRBV27 and TRBJ1-2; weak D call: TRBD1 (5 bases). The CDR3 contains 13 residues. The germline CDR1 and CDR2 sequences are MNHEY and SMNVEV (reference sequence). DNA of the CDR3: TGTGCCAGCAGCCATGGGACTAAGTATGGCTACACCTTC. This gives the protein CASSHGTKYGYTF.

The V gene is TRBV7-9, the J gene TRBJ2-2; D unresolved. Trimming left V 7 bases short and J 5 bases short, with 14 bases between. This CDR3 has 14 residues. Germline V gene data show CDR1 as SEHNR and CDR2 as FQNEAQ (reference sequence). CDR3 DNA: TGTGCCAGCACGGTCACAGACCGAACCGGGGAGCTGTTTTTT. Protein: CASTVTDRTGELFF.

V and J are TRBV30 and TRBJ2-7; no reliable D call. This CDR3 contains 12 residues. Germline V gene sequence: CDR1 GTSNPN, CDR2 SVGIG (reference sequence). Trimming shortened V by 2 bases and J by 2 bases, and 7 bases separated the two germline ends. The DNA of the CDR3 is TGTGCCTGGAGTTGGGGAACCTACGAGCAGTACTTC. It encodes CAWSWGTYEQYF.

Notes on this clone: Other DNA sequences in the sample encode the same CDR3. The rearrangement joins TRBV5-1 to TRBJ1-5; D possibly corresponds to TRBD1 (6 bases). This CDR3 region has 13 residues. Germline V gene sequence: CDR1 SGHRS, CDR2 YFSETQ. V was trimmed by 2 bases and J by 6 bases, leaving 9 bases between them. DNA for the CDR3: TGCGCCAGCAGCTTAGAAGGGGGTCAGCCCCAGCATTTT. Its translation is CASSLEGGQPQHF.

Worth noting for this clone: The germline gene is not matched at one end of the junction; a read error may be the cause. The chain links TRBV19 to TRBJ1-1; D remains ambiguous. Germline CDR1 is LNHDA and CDR2 is SQIVND (reference sequence). This CDR3 is built from 14 residues. DNA for the CDR3: TGTGCCAGTAGTGTAGACACTAGGAACACTGAAGCTTTCTTT. Residues: CASSVDTRNTEAFF.

The chain employs TRBV5-1 and TRBJ1-1; 10 bases fit TRBD1. The CDR3 length is 19 residues. The V segment lost 0 bases and the J segment 5 bases; nucleotides outside the gene matches: 16. The germline V gene has CDR1 SGHRS and CDR2 YFSETQ. The CDR3 DNA is TGCGCCAGCAGCTTGGCGTACCCCGTACAGACAGGGGGCAGGACTGAAGCTTTCTTT. Amino acids: CASSLAYPVQTGGRTEAFF.

V gene TRBV6-6 combines with J gene TRBJ2-1; D unresolved. There are 16 residues in the CDR3. Trimming removed 0 bases from V and 4 bases from J, with 13 bases in between. Germline V gene data show CDR1 as MNHNY and CDR2 as SVGAGI (reference sequence). CDR3 sequence (DNA): TGTGCCAGCAGTTACTCGGTCAATACTAATTACAATGAGCAGTTCTTC. Translation: CASSYSVNTNYNEQFF.

The chain joins TRBV5-1 to TRBJ2-7; D call uncertain. The CDR3 loop spans 14 amino acids. Trimming pared 2 bases from V and 5 bases from J, leaving 14 bases between. Germline V gene sequence: CDR1 SGHRS, CDR2 YFSETQ. This chain's CDR3 is CASSFAAGANEQYF. CDR3 DNA: TGCGCCAGCAGCTTTGCGGCAGGCGCCAACGAGCAGTACTTC.

CDR3 nucleotides: TGTGCCAGCAGCGTAGGGGAGGACGTCCTTGGAAACTATGGCTACACCTTC. Its translation: CASSVGEDVLGNYGYTF. The chain couples TRBV9 to TRBJ1-2; D gene unclear. The V end lost 0 bases, the J end lost 2 bases, and 17 bases lay between the germline ends. This CDR3 is 17 amino acids long. Germline CDR1 and CDR2: SGDLS and YYNGEE.

The chain couples TRBV12-5 to TRBJ2-1; maybe TRBD2 (5 bases). The ends were cut back, 6 bases at V and 6 bases at J, with 6 bases in the middle. Per the germline V gene, CDR1 is LGHNT and CDR2 is FRNRAP. The CDR3 has 11 residues. As DNA, the CDR3 is TGTGCTAGTGGCGGAGGCAATGAGCAGTTCTTC. It yields the protein CASGGGNEQFF.

This rearrangement joins TRBV9 to TRBJ1-2; 8 positions agree with TRBD1. The germline CDR1 and CDR2 sequences are SGDLS and YYNGEE. The CDR3 spans 15 residues. V shed 0 bases and J 6 bases; nucleotides not matched to a gene: 7. In nucleotides, the CDR3 is TGTGCCAGCAGCGTAGGTGGGACAGGTGTCGATGGCTACACCTTC. This encodes CASSVGGTGVDGYTF. Full variable domain (outside the CDR3, taken from reference TRBV9 and TRBJ1-2): DSGVTQTPKHLITATGQRVTLRCSPRSGDLSVYWYQQSLDQGLQFLIQYYNGEERAKGNILERFSAQQFPDLHSELNLSSLELGDSALYFCASSVGGTGVDGYTFGSGTRLTVV.

The chain recombines TRBV27 with TRBJ2-1; TRBD2 agrees at 9 bases. The junction had 5 bases not matched to a gene; V was cut back by 2 bases and J by 6 bases. The CDR3 sequence is 15 residues long. Germline CDR1 is MNHEY and CDR2 is SMNVEV (reference sequence). CDR3 protein: CASSLLAGGSNEQFF. The CDR3 DNA reads as TGTGCCAGCAGTTTACTCGCGGGAGGGTCCAATGAGCAGTTCTTC.

The V call is TRBV19, the J call TRBJ1-1, with a possible D match to TRBD1 (5 bases). CDR3 length: 13 amino acids. CDR1 is LNHDA and CDR2 is SQIVND in the germline V gene (reference sequence). Deletions cut 7 bases from V and 0 bases from J, with 9 bases between. The CDR3 region is CASNQGLNTEAFF. For the CDR3, the DNA is TGTGCCAGTAACCAGGGACTGAACACTGAAGCTTTCTTT.

The chain links TRBV27 to TRBJ1-3, with D unclear. Trimming pared 2 bases from V and 1 base from J, leaving 9 bases between. The CDR3 is made up of 15 amino acids. Germline values: CDR1 MNHEY, CDR2 SMNVEV (reference sequence). This CDR3 reads CASSLKGTSGNTIYF. The CDR3 DNA follows: TGTGCCAGCAGTTTAAAGGGTACATCTGGAAACACCATATATTTT.